The source of this T cell receptor (beta chain) is a study of cytomegalovirus exposure and HLA in healthy donors. The CDR3 extends over 15 amino acids. The germline V gene has CDR1 SGHDT and CDR2 YYEEEE. Trimming removed 4 bases from V and 4 bases from J; junction bases left unmatched: 5. TCRdb's copy holds only in-frame clones and misses some; the assay was immunoSEQ multiplex PCR. Among about 190,000 clones listed, about 83% were seen once. The clonotype comes from a woman aged 18-29 years in good health and CMV-seronegative. The V call is TRBV5-6, the J call TRBJ2-1; 10 bases match TRBD2. Sequences were obtained from PBMCs. The CDR3 DNA is TGTGCCAGCAGCCTTAGCGGGAGGCCTTACAATGAGCAGTTCTTC. Amino acid sequence: CASSLSGRPYNEQFF.